This T cell receptor beta chain was recovered during a study of blood T cell repertoires in COVID-19. As for the study in general: T cells, B-cell-depleted T cells, or PBMCs provided the cDNA or gDNA that served as material.

Original analysis: Amplification from reference gene primers served as the basis for estimated nucleated cell counts. TCRdb's table, derived via immunoSEQ multiplex PCR, lists solely in-frame clones and lacks some. D and trimming were read from the DNA, whereas the V and J calls and clone size are those reported in that table. In the table there are about 300,000 clones, 85% to 90% of which are singletons. Seattle patients were enrolled while actively infected and followed longitudinally. V shed 2 bases, J shed 8 bases, and the junction held 8 bases outside the gene matches. This CDR3 region has 14 residues. Germline CDR1 reads GTSNPN; CDR2 reads SVGIG (reference sequence).

Source material: peripheral blood. This clonotype was sampled from a woman younger than 45 with COVID-19, enrolled during active disease. This chain uses TRBV30 with TRBJ1-2, with 10 nucleotides matching TRBD1. The CDR3 DNA reads TGTGCCTGGAGTCCGGGACAGGGGCTAGTAGGCTACACCTTC. Protein: CAWSPGQGLVGYTF.